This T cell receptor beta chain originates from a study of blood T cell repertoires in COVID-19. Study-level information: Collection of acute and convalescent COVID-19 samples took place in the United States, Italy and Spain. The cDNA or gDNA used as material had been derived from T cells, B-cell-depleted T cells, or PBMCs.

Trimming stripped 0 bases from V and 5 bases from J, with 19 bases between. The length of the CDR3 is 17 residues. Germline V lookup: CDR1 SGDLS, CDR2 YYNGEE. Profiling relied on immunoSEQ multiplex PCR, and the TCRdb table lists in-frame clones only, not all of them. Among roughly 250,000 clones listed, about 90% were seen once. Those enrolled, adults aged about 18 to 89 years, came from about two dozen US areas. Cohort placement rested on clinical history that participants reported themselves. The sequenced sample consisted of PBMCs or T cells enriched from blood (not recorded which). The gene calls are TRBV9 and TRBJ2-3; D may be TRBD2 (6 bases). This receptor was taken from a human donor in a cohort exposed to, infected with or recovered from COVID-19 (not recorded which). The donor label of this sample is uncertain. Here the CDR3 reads CASSVEGSGSARDTQYF. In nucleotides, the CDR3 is TGTGCCAGCAGCGTAGAGGGTAGCGGTTCTGCACGAGATACGCAGTATTTT. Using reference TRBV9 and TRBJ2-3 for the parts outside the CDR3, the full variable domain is DSGVTQTPKHLITATGQRVTLRCSPRSGDLSVYWYQQSLDQGLQFLIQYYNGEERAKGNILERFSAQQFPDLHSELNLSSLELGDSALYFCASSVEGSGSARDTQYFGPGTRLTVL.